The 3 T cell receptor beta chains in this list originate from one sample, sequenced in a study of cytomegalovirus exposure and HLA in healthy donors. The PCR contained 60 Vbeta and 13 Jbeta primers. Libraries were prepared by immunoSEQ multiplex PCR; TCRdb keeps only in-frame clonotypes and omits some of them. Here the sample spans about 160,000 clones, roughly 88% being singletons. Source material: PBMCs. These receptors came from a man between 50 and 59 years old in good health and CMV-seropositive.

V usage is TRBV7-2 and J usage is TRBJ2-3; TRBD2 matches 7 bases. From germline, CDR1 is SGHTA and CDR2 FQGNSA. J lost 4 bases, V lost 11 bases, and 12 bases had no gene match. The CDR3 consists of 14 residues. The CDR3, as DNA: TGTGCCGGCGGAGGGAGGGCCGGTTCAGATACGCAGTATTTT. Amino acid sequence: CAGGGRAGSDTQYF.

The chain recombines TRBV11-2 with TRBJ2-1; 7 positions match TRBD2. The CDR3 covers 14 residues. CDR1 is SGHAT, CDR2 FQNNGV, per germline. The trim removed 5 bases at V and 5 bases at J, leaving 6 bases unmatched. CDR3 in DNA: TGTGCCAGCAGCCCCACCGGGGGGAACAATGAGCAGTTCTTC. This sequence encodes CASSPTGGNNEQFF.

There are a few counts of this clone. This chain connects TRBV29-1 to TRBJ2-1; TRBD2 might be the D (6 bases). V was pared by 3 bases and J by 6 bases, with 9 bases between. Germline CDR1 is SQVTM and CDR2 is ANQGSEA. The CDR3 is made up of 12 amino acids. This CDR3 is CSVDLSGNEQFF. The CDR3 coding sequence is TGCAGCGTTGATCTTAGCGGCAATGAGCAGTTCTTC.